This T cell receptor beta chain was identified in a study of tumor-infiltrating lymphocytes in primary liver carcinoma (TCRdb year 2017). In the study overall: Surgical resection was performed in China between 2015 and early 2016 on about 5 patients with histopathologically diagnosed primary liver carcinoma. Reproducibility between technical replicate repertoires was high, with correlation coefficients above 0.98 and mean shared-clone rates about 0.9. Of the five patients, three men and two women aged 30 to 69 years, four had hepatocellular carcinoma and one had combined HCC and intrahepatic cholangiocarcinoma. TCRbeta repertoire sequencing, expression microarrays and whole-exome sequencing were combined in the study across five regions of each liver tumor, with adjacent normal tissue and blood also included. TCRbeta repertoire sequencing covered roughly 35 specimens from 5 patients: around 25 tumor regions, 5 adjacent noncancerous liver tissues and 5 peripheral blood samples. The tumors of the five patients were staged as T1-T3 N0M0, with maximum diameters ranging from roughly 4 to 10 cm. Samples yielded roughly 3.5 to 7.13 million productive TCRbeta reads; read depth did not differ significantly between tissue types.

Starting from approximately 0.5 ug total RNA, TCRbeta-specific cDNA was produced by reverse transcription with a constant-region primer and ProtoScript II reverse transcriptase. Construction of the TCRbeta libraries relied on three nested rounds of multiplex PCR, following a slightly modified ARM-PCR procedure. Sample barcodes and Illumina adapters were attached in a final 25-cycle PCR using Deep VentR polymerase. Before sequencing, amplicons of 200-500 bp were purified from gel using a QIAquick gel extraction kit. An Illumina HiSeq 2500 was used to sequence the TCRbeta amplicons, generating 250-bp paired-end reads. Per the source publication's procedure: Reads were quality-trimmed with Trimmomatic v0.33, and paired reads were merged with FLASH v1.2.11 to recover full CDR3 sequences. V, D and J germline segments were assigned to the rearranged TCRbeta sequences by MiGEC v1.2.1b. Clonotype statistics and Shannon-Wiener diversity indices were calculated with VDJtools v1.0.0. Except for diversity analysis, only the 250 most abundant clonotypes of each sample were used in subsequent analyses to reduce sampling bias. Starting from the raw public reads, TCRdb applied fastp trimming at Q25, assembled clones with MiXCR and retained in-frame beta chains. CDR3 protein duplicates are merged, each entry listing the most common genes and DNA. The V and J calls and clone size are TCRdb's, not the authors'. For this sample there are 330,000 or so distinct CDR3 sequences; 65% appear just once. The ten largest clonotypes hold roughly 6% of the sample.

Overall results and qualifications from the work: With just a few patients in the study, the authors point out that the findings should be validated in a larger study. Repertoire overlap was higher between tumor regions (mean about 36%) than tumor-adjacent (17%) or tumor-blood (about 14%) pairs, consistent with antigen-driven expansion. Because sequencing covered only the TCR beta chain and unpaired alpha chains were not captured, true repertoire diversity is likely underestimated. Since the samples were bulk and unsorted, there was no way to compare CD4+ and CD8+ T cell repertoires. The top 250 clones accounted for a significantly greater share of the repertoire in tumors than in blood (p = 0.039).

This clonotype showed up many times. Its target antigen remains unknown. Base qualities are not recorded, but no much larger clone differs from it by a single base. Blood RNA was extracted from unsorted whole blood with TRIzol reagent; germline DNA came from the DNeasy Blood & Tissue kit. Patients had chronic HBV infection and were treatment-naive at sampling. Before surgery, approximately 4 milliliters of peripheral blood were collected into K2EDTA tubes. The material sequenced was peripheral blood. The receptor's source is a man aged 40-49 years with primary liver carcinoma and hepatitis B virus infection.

The DNA is TGTGCCAGCAGCTTAACCCACCCTAGCGATTTGTACCAAGAGACCCAGTACTTC. This yields the protein CASSLTHPSDLYQETQYF. The receptor chain draws on TRBV11-2 and TRBJ2-5, with TRBD2 perhaps the D gene, on 6 matching bases. The junction shows trimming of 2 bases on V and 0 bases on J, plus 19 bases between the germline ends. The germline V gene supplies CDR1 SGHAT and CDR2 FQNNGV. Measured from the cysteine to the phenylalanine, the CDR3 is 18 residues long. CDR3 DNA is the only sequence kept; it has 54 bases, read in frame from the first base.